The 27 T cell receptor beta chains in this list originate from one sample, sequenced in a study of a mutant IDH1 vaccine in newly diagnosed glioma. The antigens for these receptors are not known. Stated time point: week 5, during vaccination. Vaccination used 300 ug of mutant IDH1 20-mer peptide per dose, with topical imiquimod. Method: immunoSEQ multiplex PCR; TCRdb's copy keeps in-frame clones and lacks some. The sample has about 56,000 clones, 80% to 90% seen once; the top ten hold about 4.6%. This specimen consisted of PBMCs, obtained from a glioma patient whose treatment included an IDH1 peptide vaccine. The receptors shown here come from a woman aged 40 to 49 with glioma.

The V and J genes are TRBV5-6 and TRBJ2-3, with 8 bases that match TRBD2. This CDR3 region has 14 residues. Germline V gene sequence: CDR1 SGHDT, CDR2 YYEEEE. V trimming: 3 bases; J trimming: 3 bases; junction bases outside the gene matches: 3. DNA of the CDR3: TGTGCCAGCAGCTCGCGGGGGGTTACAGATACGCAGTATTTT. The encoded protein is CASSSRGVTDTQYF. The full variable domain, rest sourced from reference TRBV5-6 and TRBJ2-3, is DAGVTQSPTHLIKTRGQQVTLRCSPKSGHDTVSWYQQALGQGPQFIFQYYEEEERQRGNFPDRFSGHQFPNYSSELNVNALLLGDSALYLCASSSRGVTDTQYFGPGTRLTVL.

The chain joins TRBV6-5 to TRBJ2-2; D is uncertain. The germline V gene encodes CDR1 MNHEY and CDR2 SVGAGI. V was cut by 1 base and J by 6 bases, with 12 bases left in between. CDR3 length equals 15 residues. CDR3 DNA sequence: TGTGCCAGCAGTTACTTTCTTACTGACTCCGGGGAGCTGTTTTTT. Translated, it gives CASSYFLTDSGELFF.

The CDR3 sequence is CASREGSNSPLHF. CDR3 in DNA: TGTGCCAGCCGGGAGGGTTCTAATTCACCCCTCCACTTT. The V gene is TRBV27, the J gene TRBJ1-6; D not resolved. The CDR3 is 13 amino acids. The V and J ends lost 8 bases and 6 bases respectively, with 11 bases between them. Germline CDR1 is MNHEY and CDR2 is SMNVEV (reference sequence).

The rearrangement uses TRBV5-6 and TRBJ1-2, with a possible D match to TRBD1 (6 bases). Trimming removed 2 bases at V and 6 bases at J, with 8 bases between. The CDR3 totals 12 residues. Germline V gene lookup returns CDR1 SGHDT and CDR2 YYEEEE. The CDR3 here is CASSFTGNGYTF. The CDR3 nucleotides are TGTGCCAGCAGCTTCACAGGGAATGGCTACACCTTC.

This chain links TRBV13 with TRBJ1-6; 8 bases fit TRBD1. Germline CDR1 is PRHDT and CDR2 is FYEKMQ (reference sequence). This CDR3 has 16 amino acids. Trimming cost V 4 bases and J 9 bases; bases outside gene matches: 11. This CDR3 is CASSSLRTGNPSPLHF. Here the CDR3 DNA reads TGTGCCAGCAGCTCCCTCAGGACAGGGAACCCTTCACCCCTCCACTTT.

This chain uses TRBV21-1 with TRBJ2-7; no check of the table's D call, TRBD2, against the DNA was made. TRBV21-1 is a known pseudogene. There are 16 residues in the CDR3. CDR3 region: CASTKGPLAGGYEQYF. CDR3 coding DNA: TGTGCCAGCACCAAAGGTCCCCTAGCGGGAGGGTACGAGCAGTACTTC.

The chain combines TRBV29-1 with TRBJ2-7; no definite D call. Between the trimmed V and J ends, which lost 4 bases and 3 bases, there was a span of 13 bases. The CDR3 contains 13 residues. Germline V gives CDR1 SQVTM, CDR2 ANQGSEA. CDR3 region: CSVAMTLYYEQYF. The CDR3 DNA sequence: TGCAGCGTTGCCATGACATTGTACTACGAGCAGTACTTC.

The V call is TRBV6-5, the J call TRBJ2-3; D remains unclear. CDR1 and CDR2 (germline): MNHEY, SVGAGI. This CDR3 comprises 14 residues. Trimming cost V 7 bases and J 2 bases, with 13 bases left between them. CDR3 protein: CASTRGFDTDTQYF. DNA for the CDR3: TGTGCCAGCACCCGAGGTTTCGACACAGATACGCAGTATTTT.

The rearrangement uses TRBV19 and TRBJ2-5, with 7 bases matching TRBD1. V was clipped by 5 bases and J by 5 bases; unmatched bases: 11. Looked up from germline, CDR1 is LNHDA and CDR2 is SQIVND (reference sequence). CDR3 length: 15 residues. CDR3 DNA sequence: TGTGCCAGTAGTGAACAGGGGCCTGGGGGTGAGACCCAGTACTTC. Residues: CASSEQGPGGETQYF.

The chain is built from TRBV2 and TRBJ2-5; D is unresolved. Germline V gene data show CDR1 as SNHLY and CDR2 as FYNNEI. This CDR3 spans 11 amino acids. Deletions cut 11 bases from V and 5 bases from J, with 12 bases between. In DNA, the CDR3 is TGTGCCTCTACCCGGCGGGAGACCCAGTACTTC. Translation gives CASTRRETQYF.

The chain couples TRBV10-3 to TRBJ1-2, with 12 bases identical to TRBD1. The CDR3 spans 17 residues. J gave up 0 bases and V 6 bases, and 8 bases lay outside the gene matches. Germline CDR1 ENHRY, CDR2 SYGVKD. The DNA of the CDR3 is TGTGCCATCAGACTACGGGACAGGGGGCTTACTAACTATGGCTACACCTTC. Protein sequence: CAIRLRDRGLTNYGYTF.

This chain uses TRBV6-6 with TRBJ1-1; D is undetermined. Germline loops: CDR1 MNHNY, CDR2 SVGAGI (reference sequence). This CDR3 has 13 residues. The V end lost 6 bases, the J end lost 3 bases, and 11 bases lay between the germline ends. In DNA form, the CDR3 reads TGTGCCAGCAGGGTATCATGGCACACTGAAGCTTTCTTT. Translated: CASRVSWHTEAFF.

With regard to this clone: This CDR3 is also generated by other DNA sequences in the sample. The chain carries TRBV5-4 and TRBJ1-1; 7 bases are a match to TRBD1. Germline V gene sequence: CDR1 SGHNT, CDR2 YYREEE (reference sequence). Trimming took 4 bases from V and 1 from J; bases not matched to a gene: 7. This CDR3 is 15 amino acids long. CDR3 nucleotide sequence: TGTGCCAGCAGCCTCAGGGGGGCGGAGAACACTGAAGCTTTCTTT. Protein: CASSLRGAENTEAFF.

This chain uses TRBV6-1 with TRBJ2-7; 12 nucleotides line up with TRBD1. After removal of 4 bases from V and 3 bases from J, the junction contained 4 bases not matched to a gene. Germline-derived CDR1 and CDR2 are MNHNS and SASEGT. CDR3 size: 15 residues. As DNA, the CDR3 is TGTGCCAGCAGTGTGGGACAGGGGGCAGTCTACGAGCAGTACTTC. Translating gives CASSVGQGAVYEQYF.

This chain links TRBV5-6 with TRBJ1-5; maybe TRBD1 (6 bases). Between the trimmed V and J ends, which lost 2 bases and 6 bases, there was a span of 9 bases. The CDR3 is 13 residues long. Per germline, CDR1 SGHDT and CDR2 YYEEEE. CDR3 DNA: TGTGCCAGCAGCTTACAGGGTGGTCAGCCCCAGCATTTT. This translates into CASSLQGGQPQHF. Drawing the rest from reference TRBV5-6 and TRBJ1-5, the complete variable domain is DAGVTQSPTHLIKTRGQQVTLRCSPKSGHDTVSWYQQALGQGPQFIFQYYEEEERQRGNFPDRFSGHQFPNYSSELNVNALLLGDSALYLCASSLQGGQPQHFGDGTRLSIL.

This sequence joins TRBV5-5 and TRBJ2-7; 7 nucleotides agree with TRBD1. The length of the CDR3 is 15 residues. V lost 0 bases, J lost 4 bases, and 7 bases stayed unmatched. CDR1 is SGHKS and CDR2 is YYEKEE in the germline V gene (reference sequence). The DNA of the CDR3 is TGTGCCAGCAGCTTGGGGCCGGGACAGCTATACGAGCAGTACTTC. As protein: CASSLGPGQLYEQYF.

The chain combines TRBV29-1 with TRBJ2-5, with 9 positions matching TRBD2. V shed 4 bases and J 1 base; nucleotides not matched to a gene: 10. The CDR3 loop spans 16 amino acids. Germline values: CDR1 SQVTM, CDR2 ANQGSEA. The CDR3 here is CSVGQEAGGAQETQYF. CDR3 DNA sequence: TGCAGCGTTGGTCAAGAGGCGGGAGGGGCCCAAGAGACCCAGTACTTC.

This chain joins TRBV18 and TRBJ2-1; D is undetermined. Trimming shortened V by 2 bases and J by 1 base, and 6 bases separated the two germline ends. This CDR3 has 14 amino acids. Germline lookup yields CDR1 KGHSH and CDR2 LQKENI. CDR3 sequence: CASSPGGSYNEQFF. The DNA for the CDR3 is TGTGCCAGCTCACCAGGCGGTTCCTACAATGAGCAGTTCTTC.

J is TRBJ2-2 and V is TRBV2; 7 bases are a match to TRBD2. CDR1 SNHLY and CDR2 FYNNEI come from the germline V gene. This CDR3 spans 16 amino acids. J was trimmed by 0 bases and V by 4 bases; bases with no gene match: 5. CDR3 nucleotides: TGTGCCAGCAGTGTGAGGCGGGGGACGAACACCGGGGAGCTGTTTTTT. Its protein is CASSVRRGTNTGELFF. The full variable domain, in which reference TRBV2 and TRBJ2-2 provide the parts outside the CDR3, is EPEVTQTPSHQVTQMGQEVILRCVPISNHLYFYWYRQILGQKVEFLVSFYNNEISEKSEIFDDQFSVERPDGSNFTLKIRSTKLEDSAMYFCASSVRRGTNTGELFFGEGSRLTVL.

The CDR3 reads CASSSTGAGYEQYF. CDR3 nucleotide sequence: TGTGCCAGCAGTTCGACAGGGGCCGGGTACGAGCAGTACTTC. This chain connects TRBV6-5 to TRBJ2-7; 8 bases are shared with TRBD1. V was clipped by 4 bases and J by 4 bases; unmatched bases: 6. The CDR3 totals 14 residues. The germline V gene has CDR1 MNHEY and CDR2 SVGAGI.

The chain joins TRBV27 to TRBJ1-5, with a weak D call TRBD1 (6 bases). Trimming took 4 bases from V and 5 from J, leaving 12 bases between them. The CDR3 runs to 14 residues. Germline V CDR1 and CDR2: MNHEY, SMNVEV (reference sequence). For the CDR3, the DNA is TGTGCCAGCAGTTCGCGCAGGGGCTATCAGCCCCAGCATTTT. Residues: CASSSRRGYQPQHF.

A note on this clone: The sample holds other DNA sequences that translate to the same CDR3. V gene TRBV5-1 combines with J gene TRBJ2-7; D remains ambiguous. The CDR3 has 13 residues. Trimming shortened V by 0 bases and J by 2 bases, and 6 bases separated the two germline ends. Germline lookup yields CDR1 SGHRS and CDR2 YFSETQ. The DNA of the CDR3 is TGCGCCAGCAGCTTGGGCAGCACCTACGAGCAGTACTTC. Its translation is CASSLGSTYEQYF.

The chain has TRBV27 and TRBJ1-2, with D tentatively TRBD1 (6 bases). The germline V gene encodes CDR1 MNHEY and CDR2 SMNVEV (reference sequence). CDR3 length equals 14 residues. Trimming left V 6 bases short and J 4 bases short, with 15 bases between. CDR3 sequence (DNA): TGTGCCAGCAGACTTACAGGGACGGGCTATGGCTACACCTTC. Its protein is CASRLTGTGYGYTF.

Details on this clone: Within the sample, other DNA sequences also encode this same CDR3. The genes are TRBV6-5 and TRBJ1-1, with D perhaps matching TRBD1 (5 bases). Deletions cut 0 bases from V and 3 bases from J, with 8 bases between. CDR1 is MNHEY, CDR2 SVGAGI, per germline. The CDR3 spans 14 residues. CDR3 coding DNA: TGTGCCAGCAGTTACTCGAGAGGGGACACTGAAGCTTTCTTT. Protein product: CASSYSRGDTEAFF.

The V call is TRBV4-1, the J call TRBJ1-2; possibly TRBD1 for D (5 bases). Germline CDR1 and CDR2: MGHRA and YSYEKL. V was pared by 4 bases and J by 2 bases, with 17 bases between. CDR3 length: 16 residues. In DNA form, the CDR3 reads TGCGCCAGCAGCCCTGAGCGGGGGGATAGGAACTATGGCTACACCTTC. Translating gives CASSPERGDRNYGYTF.

V gene TRBV28 combines with J gene TRBJ2-2; D possibly corresponds to TRBD1 (7 bases). With 5 bases removed from V and 2 bases from J, the gap between germline ends came to 18 bases. Per germline, CDR1 MDHEN and CDR2 SYDVKM. The CDR3 sequence is 17 residues long. CDR3 coding DNA: TGTGCCAGCAGTCGGATTCTACAGGGGACTAACACCGGGGAGCTGTTTTTT. This encodes CASSRILQGTNTGELFF.

The J gene is TRBJ1-2, the V gene TRBV6-5; TRBD1 matches at 7 bases. With 6 bases clipped from V and 7 bases from J, the junction kept 8 bases outside the gene matches. CDR3 length: 13 residues. Germline lookup yields CDR1 MNHEY and CDR2 SVGAGI. CDR3 sequence reads: CASSRQGGIGYTF. Here the CDR3 DNA reads TGTGCCAGCAGCCGACAGGGAGGAATTGGCTACACCTTC.